A single sample is the source of the 31 T cell receptor beta chains below, sequenced in a study of post-analysis software for immune sequencing data. Unique molecular identifiers featured in each of the TCR beta cDNA libraries. From the PCR reads, TCRdb called clonotypes with MiXCR, one entry per CDR3 protein. The table has 350,000 to 500,000 distinct CDR3 sequences, roughly 40% seen once. Study-level results: The study found TRBV5-6, TRBV5-1 and TRBV20-1 among 4 or 5 TRBV segments more frequent in patients than controls.

No antigen is known for these receptors. The source material was blood. These receptors were obtained from a girl aged 2 to 10 with multiple sclerosis.

Comments on this clonotype: The junction and the germline gene differ at one end; a read error may be behind it. The chain recombines TRBV18 with TRBJ1-1, with D unclear. CDR1 and CDR2 (germline): KGHSH, LQKENI. This CDR3 is built from 13 residues. CDR3 coding DNA: TGTGCCAGCCCACCACGCCTGAACACTGAAGCTTTCTTT. Translation: CASPPRLNTEAFF.

The chain uses TRBV3-1 and TRBJ2-1, with TRBD2 identical over 9 bases. The CDR3 totals 12 residues. The J segment lost 15 bases and the V segment lost 4 bases, leaving 7 bases of the junction unmatched. Germline V gene data show CDR1 as LGHDT and CDR2 as YNNKEL (reference sequence). The CDR3 here is CASSLTGTSWFF. The CDR3 DNA reads as TGTGCCAGCAGCCTCACCGGGACTAGCTGGTTCTTC.

The CDR3 is CASSPRDNSYEQYF. DNA for the CDR3: TGTGCCAGCAGTCCCCGGGACAACTCCTACGAGCAGTACTTC. The rearrangement joins TRBV28 to TRBJ2-7; D is possibly TRBD1 (6 bases). Germline loops: CDR1 MDHEN, CDR2 SYDVKM. This CDR3 is 14 amino acids long. Trimming pared 5 bases from V and 0 bases from J, leaving 11 bases between.

This clonotype was seen only a few times. This rearrangement joins TRBV6-5 to TRBJ1-4; 11 positions agree with TRBD1. Looked up from germline, CDR1 is MNHEY and CDR2 is SVGAGI. The CDR3 totals 15 residues. V lost 1 base to trimming and J lost 7 bases; unmatched junction nucleotides: 2. CDR3 protein: CASSYFGQGAEKLFF. The CDR3 nucleotides read TGTGCCAGCAGTTACTTTGGACAGGGGGCTGAAAAACTGTTTTTT.

V gene TRBV20-1 combines with J gene TRBJ2-1; no definite D call. Trimming cost V 1 base and J 7 bases, with 14 bases left between them. Germline values: CDR1 DFQATT, CDR2 SNEGSKA (reference sequence). This CDR3 has 14 amino acids. The chain's CDR3 is CSARALVVYNEQFF. As DNA, the CDR3 is TGCAGTGCTAGAGCTCTAGTGGTTTATAATGAGCAGTTCTTC.

The V gene is TRBV7-9, the J gene TRBJ1-1; D is uncertain. The CDR3 is made up of 12 amino acids. Germline V gene lookup returns CDR1 SEHNR and CDR2 FQNEAQ (reference sequence). Trimming cost V 1 base and J 7 bases, with 7 bases left between them. As DNA, the CDR3 is TGTGCCAGCAGCTTAGTTGACGGTGAAGCTTTCTTT. It encodes CASSLVDGEAFF.

The gene calls are TRBV20-1 and TRBJ1-1; D remains ambiguous. The length of the CDR3 is 13 residues. Trimming removed 2 bases at V and 4 bases at J, with 11 bases between. The germline CDR1 and CDR2 sequences are DFQATT and SNEGSKA (reference sequence). For the CDR3, the DNA is TGCAGTGCTAGACTTGACATCATCACTGAAGCTTTCTTT. Its protein product is CSARLDIITEAFF.

The gene calls are TRBV13 and TRBJ1-1, with 7 bases lining up with TRBD1. The CDR3 sequence is 16 residues long. Germline V gene lookup returns CDR1 PRHDT and CDR2 FYEKMQ (reference sequence). Trimming at V came to 4 bases and at J to 4 bases, leaving 12 bases not matched to a gene. The CDR3 region is CASSSDRQGRVTEAFF. DNA of the CDR3: TGTGCCAGCAGCTCCGATCGACAGGGTCGGGTCACTGAAGCTTTCTTT.

The chain is built from TRBV13 and TRBJ1-6; weak D call: TRBD1 (6 bases). CDR1 is PRHDT, CDR2 FYEKMQ, per germline (reference sequence). V lost 6 bases and J lost 13, with 19 bases in between. The CDR3 is 14 amino acids. CDR3 DNA sequence: TGTGCCAGCAGGCGCCGACAGGCACACTCGCCCCTCCACTTT. Its protein product is CASRRRQAHSPLHF.

For the CDR3, the DNA is TGCAGTGCTAGATCACCTAGCGGGGGGGCCCTAAGCTCCTACGAGCAGTACTTC. Protein product: CSARSPSGGALSSYEQYF. The V gene is TRBV20-1, the J gene TRBJ2-7; 12 bases are shared with TRBD2. The CDR3 spans 18 residues. Trimming took 2 bases from V and 0 from J; bases not matched to a gene: 11. Germline assignment: CDR1 DFQATT and CDR2 SNEGSKA (reference sequence).

This clonotype was counted a few times. The genes are TRBV29-1 and TRBJ2-3, with TRBD1 matching over 7 bases. CDR3 length equals 11 residues. Germline V gene data show CDR1 as SQVTM and CDR2 as ANQGSEA. Unmatched junction bases numbered 3, after V lost 1 base and J lost 11 bases. The chain's CDR3 is CSVEGQGVQYF. The CDR3 DNA sequence: TGCAGCGTTGAAGGTCAGGGGGTGCAGTATTTT.

This clonotype was observed a few times. The V gene is TRBV29-1, the J gene TRBJ2-3; TRBD2 aligns across 8 bases. The CDR3 has 13 residues. CDR1 is SQVTM and CDR2 is ANQGSEA in the germline V gene. V shed 4 bases, J shed 2 bases, and the junction held 2 bases outside the gene matches. Here the CDR3 reads CSVGGRNTDTQYF. CDR3 DNA sequence: TGCAGCGTTGGCGGGAGGAACACAGATACGCAGTATTTT.

This clonotype occurred a few times. CDR3 in amino acids: CASSPIAGGPIGANVLTF. Written as DNA, the CDR3 is TGCGCCAGCAGTCCCATAGCGGGGGGGCCGATTGGGGCCAACGTCCTGACTTTC. V and J are TRBV5-1 and TRBJ2-6; 11 bases map to TRBD2. Germline V gene sequence: CDR1 SGHRS, CDR2 YFSETQ. This CDR3 contains 18 residues. After removal of 5 bases from V and 3 bases from J, the junction contained 10 bases not matched to a gene.

This clonotype was picked up many times. J is TRBJ2-3 and V is TRBV5-1, with 11 bases lining up with TRBD2. The CDR3 runs to 16 residues. Trimming took 0 bases from V and 0 from J; bases not matched to a gene: 0. The germline V gene has CDR1 SGHRS and CDR2 YFSETQ. This chain's CDR3 is CASSLGLAGSTDTQYF. The CDR3 DNA reads as TGCGCCAGCAGCTTGGGACTAGCGGGGAGCACAGATACGCAGTATTTT.

This clonotype was observed a few times. The rearrangement uses TRBV6-6 and TRBJ2-5; no clear D gene. The CDR3 covers 14 residues. CDR1 MNHNY and CDR2 SVGAGI come from the germline V gene (reference sequence). V was clipped by 2 bases and J by 11 bases, with 18 bases between them. CDR3 sequence reads: CASSYVALHEEQYF. In DNA form, the CDR3 reads TGTGCCAGCAGTTACGTAGCCCTCCACGAGGAGCAGTACTTC.

The chain combines TRBV25-1 with TRBJ1-3; D may be TRBD1 (5 bases). Germline lookup yields CDR1 MGHDK and CDR2 SYGVNS. Deletions cut 3 bases from V and 1 base from J, with 10 bases between. The CDR3 totals 15 residues. In DNA, the CDR3 is TGTGCCAGCAGTGACCCACGGGGGTCTGGAAACACCATATATTTT. This translates into CASSDPRGSGNTIYF.

The chain combines TRBV10-3 with TRBJ2-3; 7 bases line up with TRBD2. This CDR3 contains 14 residues. Germline lookup yields CDR1 ENHRY and CDR2 SYGVKD. V dropped 10 bases and J dropped 8; count of bases not matched to a gene: 15. CDR3 DNA: TGTGCCACGGGAGATGGAAAGCGGGATGGTACGCAGTATTTT. It yields the protein CATGDGKRDGTQYF.

The genes are TRBV27 and TRBJ2-5; D uncertain. The end of the DNA fits TRBJ2-7 better, so the J call may be wrong. Per the germline V gene, CDR1 is MNHEY and CDR2 is SMNVEV (reference sequence). The CDR3 totals 13 residues. The CDR3 here is CASSLSVGYEQYF. The CDR3 DNA reads TGTGCCAGCAGTTTATCGGTGGGCTACGAGCAGTACTTC.

This clonotype has just a few counts. The chain couples TRBV2 to TRBJ2-3; 11 bases agree with TRBD1. The CDR3 has 16 amino acids. CDR1 is SNHLY and CDR2 is FYNNEI in the germline V gene. V was clipped by 6 bases and J by 4 bases; unmatched bases: 9. CDR3 loop: CASRNPGQGVPDTQYF. CDR3 nucleotide sequence: TGTGCCAGCAGGAACCCGGGACAGGGGGTACCAGATACGCAGTATTTT.

At least ten counts were recorded for this clonotype. The V gene is TRBV9, the J gene TRBJ1-1, with D uncertain. The V gene's germline CDR1 is SGDLS and CDR2 YYNGEE. The CDR3 totals 12 residues. V lost 3 bases and J 6 bases, leaving 9 bases between the germline ends. Written as DNA, the CDR3 is TGTGCCAGCAGCGGGGCAGGCCCTGAAGCTTTCTTT. It codes for CASSGAGPEAFF.

The CDR3 bases are TGTGCCAGCTCCCCCGCAGGATCGGACACCTTC. This codes for CASSPAGSDTF. The chain links TRBV18 to TRBJ1-2; D gene uncertain. Germline CDR1 and CDR2: KGHSH and LQKENI. The V end was cut by 6 bases, the J end by 12 bases, with 14 bases between. The CDR3 has 11 amino acids.

This clonotype was observed a handful of times. The genes are TRBV28 and TRBJ2-1; 11 bases agree with TRBD2. The CDR3 loop spans 14 amino acids. With 5 bases clipped from V and 8 bases from J, the junction kept 5 bases outside the gene matches. The germline gives CDR1 MDHEN, CDR2 SYDVKM. CDR3 nucleotide sequence: TGTGCCAGCAGTACTAGCGGGGGCGGGGATGAGCAGTTCTTC. It yields the protein CASSTSGGGDEQFF.

This clonotype was observed a handful of times. V usage is TRBV5-1 and J usage is TRBJ2-1, with D perhaps matching TRBD2 (6 bases). Trimming took 2 bases from V and 7 from J, leaving 16 bases between them. Germline V gene lookup returns CDR1 SGHRS and CDR2 YFSETQ. The length of the CDR3 is 15 residues. The CDR3 DNA is TGCGCCAGCAGCTTTCCAGGGACTGGCGGAAATGAGCAGTTCTTC. It yields the protein CASSFPGTGGNEQFF.

This clonotype was found once. A read error may produce the germline difference seen at one junction end. The J gene is TRBJ2-5, the V gene TRBV6-5; possible D gene TRBD2, 6 bases. This CDR3 region has 14 residues. The germline gives CDR1 MNHEY, CDR2 SVGAGI. CDR3 in DNA: TGTGCCAGCAGTAAGGGACTGAGCCAAGAGCCCCAGTACTTC. The encoded protein is CASSKGLSQEPQYF.

This clonotype was observed a single time. The chain has TRBV28 and TRBJ2-7, with TRBD1 identical over 9 bases. The germline gives CDR1 MDHEN, CDR2 SYDVKM. V was clipped by 5 bases and J by 1 base; unmatched bases: 6. The CDR3 consists of 15 residues. CDR3 sequence: CASSKPGQGSYEQYF. The CDR3 DNA reads as TGTGCCAGCAGTAAACCGGGACAGGGATCCTACGAGCAGTACTTC.

The chain uses TRBV5-6 and TRBJ2-1; 7 bases line up with TRBD2. The CDR3 spans 16 residues. Germline-derived CDR1 and CDR2 are SGHDT and YYEEEE. V lost 1 base and J lost 6; bases outside the gene matches: 10. CDR3 coding DNA: TGTGCCAGCAGCTTGTCTACACGGGACTATTGCAATGAGCAGTTCTTC. Translated: CASSLSTRDYCNEQFF.

The genes are TRBV11-2 and TRBJ2-1; 11 positions match TRBD2. The CDR3 is 16 residues long. V was pared by 5 bases and J by 2 bases, with 5 bases of the junction left unmatched. Germline CDR1 is SGHAT and CDR2 is FQNNGV. CDR3 amino acids: CASSLTLAGAYNEQFF. The CDR3 DNA reads TGTGCCAGCAGCCTGACACTAGCGGGGGCCTACAATGAGCAGTTCTTC.

This clonotype was detected a few times. The J gene is TRBJ2-6, the V gene TRBV27; TRBD1 agrees at 7 bases. The CDR3 has 13 amino acids. Germline-derived CDR1 and CDR2 are MNHEY and SMNVEV (reference sequence). J was trimmed by 8 bases and V by 6 bases; bases with no gene match: 4. As DNA, the CDR3 is TGTGCCAGCAGAAGACAGGGACCCAACGTCCTGACTTTC. Encoded protein: CASRRQGPNVLTF.

The chain joins TRBV4-3 to TRBJ2-1; 9 bases are a match to TRBD2. The CDR3 covers 15 residues. Germline CDR1 LGHNA, CDR2 YSLEER. Trimming at V came to 3 bases and at J to 8 bases, leaving 8 bases not matched to a gene. CDR3 sequence (DNA): TGCGCCAGCAGCCAGCGACTAGCGGCCGTTGATGAGCAGTTCTTC. Protein product: CASSQRLAAVDEQFF.

The rearrangement uses TRBV5-1 and TRBJ2-5, with 11 nucleotides matching TRBD1. Gene TRBJ2-7 matches the end of the DNA better, so the J call may be wrong. Germline lookup yields CDR1 SGHRS and CDR2 YFSETQ. This CDR3 has 19 residues. The CDR3 loop is CASSVKWDRGKFAAYEQYF. The CDR3 bases are TGCGCCAGCAGCGTCAAATGGGACAGGGGGAAATTTGCCGCCTACGAGCAGTACTTC.

The sample holds a few counts of this clonotype. The chain combines TRBV6-2 or TRBV6-3 with TRBJ1-2, with D unresolved. This CDR3 is 15 amino acids long. V was trimmed by 2 bases and J by 2 bases, leaving 12 bases between them. The germline CDR1 and CDR2 sequences are MNHEY and SVGEGT. The CDR3 DNA is TGTGCCAGCAGTTACCTATGGACCGCGAACTATGGCTACACCTTC. It is translated as CASSYLWTANYGYTF.